Below, one TCR beta chain is given with its context. Its antigen remains unknown. V was shortened by 4 bases and J by 4 bases, with 19 bases between the two germline ends. The germline V gene encodes CDR1 LNHDA and CDR2 SQIVND (reference sequence). CDR3 length: 16 residues. Donors were ostensibly healthy at sampling, although undocumented immune exposures were probable. The sample belongs to a study of cytomegalovirus exposure and HLA in healthy donors. Findings and caveats of the study: In presence/absence analyses, roughly uniform sequencing depth across donors was assumed. CMV serostatus was the only immune exposure information that was available.

Amplification used 60 Vbeta primers and 13 Jbeta primers. Generated by immunoSEQ multiplex PCR, the TCRdb table keeps only in-frame clones and is missing some. The data show 150,000 to 200,000 clones, with about three quarters seen just once and roughly 1.4% held by the top ten. This receptor was identified in a man between 18 and 29 years old in good health and CMV-seronegative. V usage is TRBV19 and J usage is TRBJ1-2; D possibly corresponds to TRBD1 (5 bases). Source material: PBMCs. CDR3 loop: CASSTTPGGSIYGYTF. CDR3 bases: TGTGCCAGTAGTACAACCCCCGGGGGAAGCATCTATGGCTACACCTTC.